Below are 23 T cell receptor beta chains sequenced from a single sample in a study of T cell repertoires in cytomegalovirus infection. TCRdb itself ran the reads through MiXCR, one entry per CDR3 protein. The sample records roughly 230,000 distinct CDR3 sequences, about 17% being singletons. Source material: CD8+ T cells from PBMCs. These receptors were obtained from a human donor in good health (CMV status not recorded). Some clones in this sample may be carry-over from other donors' samples.

The chain has TRBV10-3 and TRBJ1-1; TRBD1 aligns across 9 bases. The CDR3 has 22 residues. The trim removed 0 bases at V and 3 bases at J, leaving 23 bases unmatched. CDR1 is ENHRY, CDR2 SYGVKD, per germline. The CDR3 DNA follows: TGTGCCATCAGTGAGTCTGGGGTTGACCCGGGACAGGGTTTTTTGTTGGACACTGAAGCTTTCTTT. Protein product: CAISESGVDPGQGFLLDTEAFF.

As for this clonotype: Being one base from a much bigger clone, this may be a read error. V usage is TRBV7-8 and J usage is TRBJ1-2; D gene unclear. Germline V CDR1 and CDR2: SGHVS, FQNEAQ. The V gene lost 10 bases and the J gene lost 5 bases, with 20 bases spanning the gap. The CDR3 has 14 residues. CDR3 nucleotide sequence: TGTGCCACCACGCGCGAGGCGGAAAAGTATGGCTACACCTTC. This encodes CATTREAEKYGYTF.

This clonotype was counted once. J is TRBJ1-6 and V is TRBV6-8, with D tentatively TRBD1 (5 bases). This CDR3 is 15 amino acids long. Trimming pared 0 bases from V and 13 bases from J, leaving 16 bases between. Germline assignment: CDR1 MNHGY and CDR2 SAAAGT. CDR3 DNA sequence: TGTGCCAGCAGTTACTCGATTACAGGAGCTCAGCCCCTCCACTTT. It translates to CASSYSITGAQPLHF.

The V call is TRBV24-1, the J call TRBJ2-3; possible D gene TRBD1, 6 bases. CDR3 length: 13 residues. Germline V gene lookup returns CDR1 KGHDR and CDR2 SFDVKD. Trimming cost V 4 bases and J 5 bases, with 9 bases left between them. The CDR3 here is CATSEPRGDTQYF. The CDR3 DNA reads as TGTGCCACCAGTGAGCCCAGGGGAGATACGCAGTATTTT.

There are a few counts of this clonotype. The gene calls are TRBV2 and TRBJ1-5; D gene ambiguous. Germline V lookup: CDR1 SNHLY, CDR2 FYNNEI. V was shortened by 4 bases and J by 0 bases, with 10 bases between the two germline ends. CDR3 length: 15 residues. CDR3 protein: CASSGADYSNQPQHF. CDR3 sequence (DNA): TGTGCCAGCAGTGGAGCAGACTATAGCAATCAGCCCCAGCATTTT.

In this sample, this clonotype turned up many times. CDR3 sequence reads: CASSSDFVVEINTGELFF. CDR3 DNA sequence: TGTGCCAGCAGCTCCGATTTCGTCGTTGAAATTAACACCGGGGAGCTGTTTTTT. The V gene is TRBV7-9, the J gene TRBJ2-2; no reliable D call. Germline CDR1 and CDR2: SEHNR and FQNEAQ (reference sequence). This CDR3 is 18 amino acids long. Trimming left V 4 bases short and J 2 bases short, with 20 bases between.

This clonotype has more than one count but fewer than ten. This chain links TRBV4-2 with TRBJ2-7; D gene uncertain. The V gene's germline CDR1 is LGHNA and CDR2 YNFKEQ. The CDR3 loop spans 15 amino acids. V lost 2 bases, J lost 4 bases, and 15 bases lay in between. The CDR3 region is CASSQSGLGLYEQYF. CDR3 sequence (DNA): TGTGCCAGCAGCCAATCCGGCCTGGGCCTTTACGAGCAGTACTTC.

The V and J genes are TRBV15 and TRBJ1-1; D is unclear. Trimming pared 4 bases from V and 0 bases from J, leaving 9 bases between. The CDR3 contains 14 residues. Germline assignment: CDR1 LNHNV and CDR2 YYDKDF (reference sequence). The CDR3 loop reads CATSKSTLNTEAFF. The CDR3 nucleotides are TGTGCCACCAGCAAATCAACGCTGAACACTGAAGCTTTCTTT.

A word on this clonotype: A single base separates this from a much larger clone, so it may be a read error. The chain couples TRBV7-2 to TRBJ1-1, with D unclear. The germline V and J ends were trimmed by 3 bases and 3 bases, with 14 bases remaining between them. Germline V gene lookup returns CDR1 SGHTA and CDR2 FQGNSA. The CDR3 covers 15 residues. DNA for the CDR3: TGTACCAGCAGCTTCTTCCCAGAGTCTGACACTGAAGCTTTCTTT. Translation: CTSSFFPESDTEAFF.

The chain combines TRBV7-9 with TRBJ1-6; D remains unclear. V was trimmed by 1 base and J by 9 bases, leaving 10 bases between them. CDR1 and CDR2 from the germline V gene are SEHNR and FQNEAQ (reference sequence). The CDR3 has 14 residues. The CDR3 spells CASSLEQKVSPLHF. CDR3 DNA sequence: TGTGCCAGCAGCTTAGAACAGAAGGTTTCACCCCTCCACTTT.

This clonotype has a handful of counts. The chain uses TRBV2 and TRBJ2-1; D not certain. From germline, CDR1 is SNHLY and CDR2 FYNNEI. V lost 2 bases, J lost 0 bases, and 8 bases lay in between. The CDR3 sequence is 15 residues long. Here the CDR3 DNA reads TGTGCCAGCAGTGAATTGGCCAACTCCTACAATGAGCAGTTCTTC. The encoded protein is CASSELANSYNEQFF. Full variable domain (remainder filled in from reference TRBV2 and TRBJ2-1): EPEVTQTPSHQVTQMGQEVILRCVPISNHLYFYWYRQILGQKVEFLVSFYNNEISEKSEIFDDQFSVERPDGSNFTLKIRSTKLEDSAMYFCASSELANSYNEQFFGPGTRLTVL.

Ten or more counts support this clonotype. The V call is TRBV28, the J call TRBJ2-7, with 10 positions matching TRBD1. V shed 5 bases, J shed 3 bases, and the junction held 4 bases outside the gene matches. The CDR3 length is 14 residues. Germline CDR1 MDHEN, CDR2 SYDVKM. The CDR3 nucleotides are TGTGCCAGCAGTGGCCGGGACAGGGGCTACGAGCAGTACTTC. It yields the protein CASSGRDRGYEQYF.

The chain links TRBV7-9 to TRBJ2-7, with D possibly being TRBD1 (6 bases). The germline V gene has CDR1 SEHNR and CDR2 FQNEAQ (reference sequence). The CDR3 runs to 14 residues. V was clipped by 3 bases and J by 4 bases, with 13 bases between them. In nucleotides, the CDR3 is TGTGCCAGCAGCTTCTCCATGACAGGTTACGAGCAGTACTTC. Encoded protein: CASSFSMTGYEQYF.

This clonotype was counted many times. The V call is TRBV12-3 or TRBV12-4, the J call TRBJ1-1; D ambiguous. Trimming removed 6 bases from V and 8 bases from J, with 1 base in between. CDR3 length: 8 residues. DNA of the CDR3: TGTGCCAGCAGCGAAGCTTTCTTT. This codes for CASSEAFF.

This clonotype occurred a few times. The V call is TRBV7-9, the J call TRBJ2-7; D is uncertain. Germline CDR1 and CDR2: SEHNR and FQNEAQ (reference sequence). V was cut by 1 base and J by 1 base, with 14 bases left in between. The CDR3 has 16 amino acids. Here the CDR3 DNA reads TGTGCCAGCAGCTTAGATATTGGGTTACCGTCCTACGAGCAGTACTTC. It is translated as CASSLDIGLPSYEQYF.

This clonotype was detected a few times. The chain joins TRBV5-1 to TRBJ1-1; 7 nucleotides line up with TRBD1. Germline CDR1 SGHRS, CDR2 YFSETQ. This CDR3 spans 14 amino acids. J gave up 2 bases and V 4 bases, and 5 bases lay outside the gene matches. The CDR3 region has the DNA TGCGCCAGCAGCCGACAGGGAGTCAACACTGAAGCTTTCTTT. Translating gives CASSRQGVNTEAFF.

The chain couples TRBV6-5 to TRBJ2-3, with 9 bases fitting TRBD1. Looked up from germline, CDR1 is MNHEY and CDR2 is SVGAGI. Losses at the gene ends were 8 bases for V and 2 bases for J; bases not matched to a gene: 8. The CDR3 covers 15 residues. The CDR3 reads CASGRDRDPTDTQYF. CDR3 DNA: TGTGCCAGCGGCCGGGACAGGGATCCCACAGATACGCAGTATTTT.

A few counts support this clonotype. The rearrangement uses TRBV6-6 and TRBJ1-2, with 7 bases that match TRBD1. The CDR3 covers 13 residues. V lost 5 bases and J lost 4; bases outside the gene matches: 4. Germline lookup yields CDR1 MNHNY and CDR2 SVGAGI (reference sequence). Here the CDR3 reads CASSHDRVYGYTF. CDR3 nucleotides: TGTGCCAGCAGTCATGACAGGGTCTATGGCTACACCTTC.

The chain carries TRBV7-9 and TRBJ2-3; no clear D gene. Trimming shortened V by 5 bases and J by 6 bases, and 9 bases separated the two germline ends. The CDR3 consists of 12 residues. Germline V lookup: CDR1 SEHNR, CDR2 FQNEAQ (reference sequence). CDR3 region: CASSPQPDTQYF. In DNA form, the CDR3 reads TGTGCCAGCAGCCCTCAGCCGGATACGCAGTATTTT.

The chain employs TRBV7-9 and TRBJ2-1, with a possible D match to TRBD2 (7 bases). Trimming shortened V by 5 bases and J by 4 bases, and 18 bases separated the two germline ends. The CDR3 consists of 16 residues. Germline V gives CDR1 SEHNR, CDR2 FQNEAQ (reference sequence). CDR3 sequence: CASSRPGGPEYNEQFF. CDR3 sequence (DNA): TGTGCCAGCAGCCGGCCCGGGGGGCCCGAGTACAATGAGCAGTTCTTC.

The table lists this clonotype with many counts. The genes are TRBV19 and TRBJ1-2; perhaps TRBD1 as D (5 bases). Per germline, CDR1 LNHDA and CDR2 SQIVND (reference sequence). The CDR3 contains 16 residues. Deletions cut 5 bases from V and 2 bases from J, with 18 bases between. CDR3 coding DNA: TGTGCCAGTAGTTCGTTCGGCAGGGAGCGCAACTATGGCTACACCTTC. It translates to CASSSFGRERNYGYTF.

V usage is TRBV6-2 or TRBV6-3 and J usage is TRBJ2-5; 8 positions agree with TRBD1. There are 14 residues in the CDR3. The V and J ends lost 4 bases and 4 bases, in that order; junction bases with no gene match: 5. The germline gives CDR1 MNHEY, CDR2 SVGEGT. CDR3 residues: CASSWGQARETQYF. The CDR3, as DNA: TGTGCCAGCAGTTGGGGACAGGCCCGAGAGACCCAGTACTTC.

This clonotype was counted a few times. This chain connects TRBV5-4 to TRBJ2-1; a weak D match, TRBD1 (5 bases). V lost 0 bases and J lost 9, with 10 bases in between. CDR1 is SGHNT and CDR2 is YYREEE in the germline V gene (reference sequence). This CDR3 contains 13 residues. CDR3 coding DNA: TGTGCCAGCAGCTTGGGTGGGGCCATTGAGCAGTTCTTC. It is translated as CASSLGGAIEQFF.